The rows below give T cell receptor beta chains drawn from one sample of a study of regulatory T cells in long-lasting Graves disease. TCRdb called the multiplex PCR reads again in MiXCR, with one record for every CDR3 protein. Of around 510,000 distinct CDR3 sequences detected, 20% to 25% appear once; the ten largest clones hold 7.8%. Sequencing was performed on peripheral blood mononuclear cells (PBMCs), taken when the disease was refractory, from a patient treated with antithyroid drugs. These receptors were obtained from a female donor with Graves disease. Each CDR3 is given with its conserved first and last residue. D genes are given only for firm matches. Rows give clone size only sometimes, using once, few, many, or a class for an expanded clone.

CDR3nt: TGCGCCAGCAGCCAAGCGCTCCGCCGTCTAGCCAAAAACATTCAGTACTTC
CDR3aa: CASSQALRRLAKNIQYF
v_gene: TRBV4-1
d_gene: -
j_gene: TRBJ2-4
abundance: -

CDR3nt: TGTGCCAGCAGTTACCGGGACAGGGTAGGAGAGACCCAGTACTTC
CDR3aa: CASSYRDRVGETQYF
v_gene: TRBV6-5
d_gene: TRBD1
j_gene: TRBJ2-5
abundance: many

CDR3nt: TGTGCCAGTAGTATTGGGGGTTACACCGGGGAGCTGTTTTTT
CDR3aa: CASSIGGYTGELFF
v_gene: TRBV19
d_gene: -
j_gene: TRBJ2-2
abundance: few

CDR3nt: TGCAGCGCCCCACAGAGAGGCGAGCAGTACTTC
CDR3aa: CSAPQRGEQYF
v_gene: TRBV29-1
d_gene: -
j_gene: TRBJ2-7
abundance: few

CDR3nt: TGTGCCAGTAGTATCAGCATTAAGGGCTATGGCTACACCTTC
CDR3aa: CASSISIKGYGYTF
v_gene: TRBV19
d_gene: -
j_gene: TRBJ1-2
abundance: many

CDR3nt: TGTGCCAGCAGTTACTTGAGGGGGGCGAACACTGAAGCTTTCTTT
CDR3aa: CASSYLRGANTEAFF
v_gene: TRBV6-5
d_gene: -
j_gene: TRBJ1-1
abundance: many

CDR3nt: TGTGCCACCCAGCCCGTGGGGGGCCTTGGAGAGACCCAGTACTTC
CDR3aa: CATQPVGGLGETQYF
v_gene: TRBV15
d_gene: -
j_gene: TRBJ2-5
abundance: many

CDR3nt: TGTGCCAGCAGTTTATCTGGCAGGACGGGCACTGAAGCTTTCTTT
CDR3aa: CASSLSGRTGTEAFF
v_gene: TRBV27
d_gene: -
j_gene: TRBJ1-1
abundance: many

CDR3nt: TGTGCCAGCAGCTTGACGACAGGGCTCTCCTACGAGCAGTACTTC
CDR3aa: CASSLTTGLSYEQYF
v_gene: TRBV5-6
d_gene: TRBD1
j_gene: TRBJ2-7
abundance: -

CDR3nt: TGTGCCAGCAGCTTCGTTCGCGGGGACAGGGGGCGATCTAACTATGGCTACACCTTC
CDR3aa: CASSFVRGDRGRSNYGYTF
v_gene: TRBV7-9
d_gene: TRBD1
j_gene: TRBJ1-2
abundance: few

CDR3nt: TGTGCCACCAGCAGAGGGGGGGATGGGGCCAACGTCCTGACTTTC
CDR3aa: CATSRGGDGANVLTF
v_gene: TRBV15
d_gene: -
j_gene: TRBJ2-6
abundance: -

CDR3nt: TGTGCCAGCAGCTTAGGCGGGGTGGCGGAGACCCAGTACTTC
CDR3aa: CASSLGGVAETQYF
v_gene: TRBV7-6
d_gene: -
j_gene: TRBJ2-5
abundance: few

CDR3nt: TGCAGTGCTAGAGGTCAACGGGACAGATCCTACGAGCAGTACTTC
CDR3aa: CSARGQRDRSYEQYF
v_gene: TRBV20-1
d_gene: TRBD1
j_gene: TRBJ2-7
abundance: -

CDR3nt: TGTGCCAGCAGCCAAGACTTCGGCACCGGGGAGCTGTTTTTT
CDR3aa: CASSQDFGTGELFF
v_gene: TRBV4-2
d_gene: -
j_gene: TRBJ2-2
abundance: -

CDR3nt: TGCAGCGCCGAACAGGGGGGCCACGAGCAGTACTTC
CDR3aa: CSAEQGGHEQYF
v_gene: TRBV29-1
d_gene: TRBD1
j_gene: TRBJ2-7
abundance: few

CDR3nt: TGTGCCAGCAGCCCTCTGACCCGGGGCGGCTATGGCTACACCTTC
CDR3aa: CASSPLTRGGYGYTF
v_gene: TRBV7-2
d_gene: -
j_gene: TRBJ1-2
abundance: few

CDR3nt: TGTGCCAGCTCCCACACAGGGACTGAAGCTTTCTTT
CDR3aa: CASSHTGTEAFF
v_gene: TRBV18
d_gene: -
j_gene: TRBJ1-1
abundance: -

CDR3nt: TGCAGCGTTTATTCGGGCTCCCATGAGCAGTTCTTC
CDR3aa: CSVYSGSHEQFF
v_gene: TRBV29-1
d_gene: -
j_gene: TRBJ2-1
abundance: few

CDR3nt: TGTGCCAGCAGTTACGGGACAGGGGGCCTCCAAGAGACCCAGTACTTC
CDR3aa: CASSYGTGGLQETQYF
v_gene: TRBV6-2/TRBV6-3
d_gene: TRBD1
j_gene: TRBJ2-5
abundance: -

CDR3nt: TGCGCCAGCAGCCCTTATCGCGGTTACACTGAAGCTTTCTTT
CDR3aa: CASSPYRGYTEAFF
v_gene: TRBV4-1
d_gene: -
j_gene: TRBJ1-1
abundance: -

CDR3nt: TGTGCCAACAGCTATAGCCGAGGGTCTGGGGACACTGAAGCTTTCTTT
CDR3aa: CANSYSRGSGDTEAFF
v_gene: TRBV7-9
d_gene: -
j_gene: TRBJ1-1
abundance: -

CDR3nt: TGTGCCAGCAGTGCCACCCTCTCGGTCGGGACTGAAGCTTTCTTT
CDR3aa: CASSATLSVGTEAFF
v_gene: TRBV25-1
d_gene: -
j_gene: TRBJ1-1
abundance: many

CDR3nt: TGTGCCTGGAGTAGGGGACAGGAGTTCTCTGGGGCCAACGTCCTGACTTTC
CDR3aa: CAWSRGQEFSGANVLTF
v_gene: TRBV30
d_gene: TRBD1
j_gene: TRBJ2-6
abundance: -

CDR3nt: TGTGCCAGCAGCCCCAGGGGGGGAGGGGCAGATACGCAATATTTT
CDR3aa: CASSPRGGGADTQYF
v_gene: TRBV27
d_gene: -
j_gene: TRBJ2-3
abundance: -

CDR3nt: TGTGCCAGCAGCTTTGAGGGGGCGGGTACTGAAGCTTTCTTT
CDR3aa: CASSFEGAGTEAFF
v_gene: TRBV5-6
d_gene: TRBD1
j_gene: TRBJ1-1
abundance: few

CDR3nt: TGCAGGGGAGAGGGCTATGGCTACACCTTC
CDR3aa: CRGEGYGYTF
v_gene: TRBV20-1
d_gene: -
j_gene: TRBJ1-2
abundance: -

CDR3nt: TGTGCCAGCAGCCAAACCTTGACAGATGGCTACACCTTC
CDR3aa: CASSQTLTDGYTF
v_gene: TRBV14
d_gene: -
j_gene: TRBJ1-2
abundance: -

CDR3nt: TGTGCCAGTAGTCCTAGCGGGAGGGCCCTCTCCTACGAGCAGTACTTC
CDR3aa: CASSPSGRALSYEQYF
v_gene: TRBV19
d_gene: TRBD2
j_gene: TRBJ2-7
abundance: many

CDR3nt: TGCAGTGCTTTTCCCCCTCGGACTAGCCGGAGAGGGGAGACCCAGTACTTC
CDR3aa: CSAFPPRTSRRGETQYF
v_gene: TRBV20-1
d_gene: TRBD2
j_gene: TRBJ2-5
abundance: few

CDR3nt: TGTGCCAGCAGAACAGTGAACACCGGGGAGCTGTTTTTT
CDR3aa: CASRTVNTGELFF
v_gene: TRBV6-1
d_gene: -
j_gene: TRBJ2-2
abundance: many

CDR3nt: TGTGCCTGGAGCATTAATGAAAAACTGTTTTTT
CDR3aa: CAWSINEKLFF
v_gene: TRBV30
d_gene: -
j_gene: TRBJ1-4
abundance: many

CDR3nt: TGTGCCAGCAGTTTACGAACAGGGATTTATGGCTACACCTTC
CDR3aa: CASSLRTGIYGYTF
v_gene: TRBV12-3/TRBV12-4
d_gene: -
j_gene: TRBJ1-2
abundance: many

CDR3nt: TGTGCCAGCAGTGAATCAAGGGGACGGAATTCACCCCTCCACTTT
CDR3aa: CASSESRGRNSPLHF
v_gene: TRBV2
d_gene: -
j_gene: TRBJ1-6
abundance: many

CDR3nt: TGCAGCGTTGTGCGGGGCGAGCGGGATGGGGAGACCCAGTACTTC
CDR3aa: CSVVRGERDGETQYF
v_gene: TRBV29-1
d_gene: TRBD2
j_gene: TRBJ2-5
abundance: many

CDR3nt: TGCGCCAGCAGCCAAGATAGAGGGCCGCCGACTTATGGCTACACCTTC
CDR3aa: CASSQDRGPPTYGYTF
v_gene: TRBV4-3
d_gene: -
j_gene: TRBJ1-2
abundance: -

CDR3nt: TGTGCCAGCAGCCACGTTGCGTGGGGGGACTACGAGCAGTACTTC
CDR3aa: CASSHVAWGDYEQYF
v_gene: TRBV7-9
d_gene: -
j_gene: TRBJ2-7
abundance: many

CDR3nt: TGTGCCAGCAGGACAGGGATAGCTAATGAAAAACTGTTTTTT
CDR3aa: CASRTGIANEKLFF
v_gene: TRBV6-1
d_gene: TRBD1
j_gene: TRBJ1-4
abundance: -

CDR3nt: TGTGCCAGCAGACCCCGGGGACTAGGGCGCGTGGAGACCCAGTACTTC
CDR3aa: CASRPRGLGRVETQYF
v_gene: TRBV28
d_gene: TRBD2
j_gene: TRBJ2-5
abundance: -

CDR3nt: TGCGCCAGCAGCCAAGATCTTGGTCCCAACTACAATGAGCAGTTCTTC
CDR3aa: CASSQDLGPNYNEQFF
v_gene: TRBV4-1
d_gene: -
j_gene: TRBJ2-1
abundance: -

CDR3nt: TGTGCCAGCAGCTCATCGAAGACACCCTCCTATGGCTACACCTTC
CDR3aa: CASSSSKTPSYGYTF
v_gene: TRBV7-9
d_gene: -
j_gene: TRBJ1-2
abundance: few

CDR3nt: TGTGCCAGCAGCCCGCAGAGGGACTCCAGGAACGCTGAAGCTTTCTTT
CDR3aa: CASSPQRDSRNAEAFF
v_gene: TRBV7-6
d_gene: -
j_gene: TRBJ1-1
abundance: -

CDR3nt: TGCGCCAGCAGCCGCGGACAGGGGGGCTCTGGGGCCAACGTCCTGACTTTC
CDR3aa: CASSRGQGGSGANVLTF
v_gene: TRBV5-1
d_gene: TRBD1
j_gene: TRBJ2-6
abundance: -

CDR3nt: TGTGCCAGTAAAAACGACAGGGGCAATTCACCCCTCCACTTT
CDR3aa: CASKNDRGNSPLHF
v_gene: TRBV19
d_gene: TRBD1
j_gene: TRBJ1-6
abundance: few

CDR3nt: TGTGCCAGCAGAACTCCGGACAGGGGAAACTATGGCTACACCTTC
CDR3aa: CASRTPDRGNYGYTF
v_gene: TRBV12-3/TRBV12-4
d_gene: TRBD1
j_gene: TRBJ1-2
abundance: once

CDR3nt: TGTGCCAGCAGCTCCGTTCTAGCGGGGGAGCAGTTCTTC
CDR3aa: CASSSVLAGEQFF
v_gene: TRBV11-2
d_gene: TRBD2
j_gene: TRBJ2-1
abundance: -

CDR3nt: TGTGCCAGCAGTGGTTGGGATCGGGTCGAGCAGTACTTC
CDR3aa: CASSGWDRVEQYF
v_gene: TRBV6-1
d_gene: -
j_gene: TRBJ2-7
abundance: few

CDR3nt: TGTGCCAGCAGTTTACGGCGATATAATTCACCCCTCCACTTT
CDR3aa: CASSLRRYNSPLHF
v_gene: TRBV12-3/TRBV12-4
d_gene: -
j_gene: TRBJ1-6
abundance: -

CDR3nt: TGTGCCAGCACCCTCTCATGGGGGGGGCCAGGCGAGCAGTACTTC
CDR3aa: CASTLSWGGPGEQYF
v_gene: TRBV28
d_gene: -
j_gene: TRBJ2-7
abundance: many

CDR3nt: TGTGCCAGCAGTCCTTTCCAAGGGGGGAGTAATTCACCCCTCCACTTT
CDR3aa: CASSPFQGGSNSPLHF
v_gene: TRBV28
d_gene: -
j_gene: TRBJ1-6
abundance: many

CDR3nt: TGTGCCAGCAGCTCGACAGGGGCCACTGAAGCTTTCTTT
CDR3aa: CASSSTGATEAFF
v_gene: TRBV7-2
d_gene: TRBD1
j_gene: TRBJ1-1
abundance: many

CDR3nt: TGTGCCAGCTCACAGGGGGGTAGGATAGGAACCTACGAGCAGTACTTC
CDR3aa: CASSQGGRIGTYEQYF
v_gene: TRBV18
d_gene: -
j_gene: TRBJ2-7
abundance: many

CDR3nt: TGCAGCGTCTTAGGGGAAGGCAATCAGCCCCAGCATTTT
CDR3aa: CSVLGEGNQPQHF
v_gene: TRBV29-1
d_gene: -
j_gene: TRBJ1-5
abundance: many

CDR3nt: TGTGCCAGCAGAAAGGGACAGGGGATCCACGAGCAGTACTTC
CDR3aa: CASRKGQGIHEQYF
v_gene: TRBV6-1
d_gene: TRBD1
j_gene: TRBJ2-7
abundance: few

CDR3nt: TGTGCCAGCAGTTTCGGGGCAAACGAGCAGTACTTC
CDR3aa: CASSFGANEQYF
v_gene: TRBV28
d_gene: -
j_gene: TRBJ2-7
abundance: many

CDR3nt: TGTGCCAGCACTGGTTGGGACAGGGAGGAAGATACGCAGTATTTT
CDR3aa: CASTGWDREEDTQYF
v_gene: TRBV25-1
d_gene: TRBD1
j_gene: TRBJ2-3
abundance: -

CDR3nt: TGTGCCACAACAGGGCACTCCTACAATGAGCAGTTCTTC
CDR3aa: CATTGHSYNEQFF
v_gene: TRBV24-1
d_gene: -
j_gene: TRBJ2-1
abundance: -

CDR3nt: TGTGCCAGCACCCCGGACGGCAGGGGAAGTGGCTACACCTTC
CDR3aa: CASTPDGRGSGYTF
v_gene: TRBV2
d_gene: -
j_gene: TRBJ1-2
abundance: many

CDR3nt: TGTGCCAGCAGTTTGGGGACCCGGTCCGGCTCTGGGGCCAACGTCCTGACTTTC
CDR3aa: CASSLGTRSGSGANVLTF
v_gene: TRBV28
d_gene: -
j_gene: TRBJ2-6
abundance: many

CDR3nt: TGTGCCCGAGCCGGGACAGGGGGCTACGAGCAGTACTTC
CDR3aa: CARAGTGGYEQYF
v_gene: TRBV30
d_gene: TRBD1
j_gene: TRBJ2-7
abundance: -